This passage covers 14 T cell receptor beta chains from one sample sequenced in a study of blood T cell repertoires in COVID-19. Sequenced by immunoSEQ multiplex PCR; TCRdb stores in-frame clones only, minus some. This repertoire shows under 350,000 clones, around nine tenths found once; its top ten account for less than 2%. Specimen: PBMCs or T cells enriched from blood (not recorded which). The receptors here all came from a woman aged 55-69 years who had recovered from COVID-19.

J is TRBJ2-3 and V is TRBV11-3; TRBD2 agrees at 8 bases. The germline gives CDR1 SGHNT, CDR2 YENEEA. This CDR3 has 17 residues. V gave up 5 bases and J gave up 4 bases; unmatched junction bases: 14. In DNA form, the CDR3 reads TGTGCCAGCAGCCTGGGGTCCAGCGGGGGTATTGCAGATACGCAGTATTTT. This gives the protein CASSLGSSGGIADTQYF.

V is TRBV10-3 and J is TRBJ1-1, with 8 nucleotides matching TRBD1. Germline CDR1 reads ENHRY; CDR2 reads SYGVKD. Trimming removed 10 bases from V and 1 base from J; junction bases left unmatched: 8. The length of the CDR3 is 14 residues. The CDR3, as DNA: TGTGCCACAGGGGGCCAGGTGGGGAACACTGAAGCTTTCTTT. Translated: CATGGQVGNTEAFF.

Only one count was recorded for this clone. The rearrangement joins TRBV5-1 to TRBJ1-6, with TRBD1 identical over 9 bases. The CDR3 loop spans 17 amino acids. The junction had 12 bases not matched to a gene; V was cut back by 3 bases and J by 8 bases. CDR1 SGHRS and CDR2 YFSETQ come from the germline V gene. CDR3 in amino acids: CASSWSGTGSGDSPLHF. CDR3 DNA sequence: TGCGCCAGCAGCTGGTCCGGGACAGGGAGCGGGGATTCACCCCTCCACTTT.

The table lists this clone with a count of one. The V gene is TRBV7-2, the J gene TRBJ2-4; D might be TRBD1 (6 bases). Germline values: CDR1 SGHTA, CDR2 FQGNSA. Trimming took 5 bases from V and 5 from J, leaving 13 bases between them. The CDR3 has 14 residues. This CDR3 is CASSQTGLENIQYF. CDR3 DNA sequence: TGTGCCAGCAGCCAAACAGGGCTAGAAAACATTCAGTACTTC.

On this clone: A read error may produce the germline difference seen at one junction end. The rearrangement links TRBV6-1 to TRBJ2-7; 11 bases map to TRBD2. The CDR3 length is 11 residues. Germline V lookup: CDR1 MNHNS, CDR2 SASEGT. The CDR3, as DNA: TGTGCCAGCAGTGAATGGCGACTAGCGGGATTC. Encoded protein: CASSEWRLAGF.

The chain uses TRBV24-1 and TRBJ1-5, with unresolved D. With 4 bases removed from V and 5 bases from J, the gap between germline ends came to 14 bases. This CDR3 spans 15 amino acids. Germline V gene lookup returns CDR1 KGHDR and CDR2 SFDVKD. DNA for the CDR3: TGTGCCACCAGTGAGTCCGTCGGGGATCATCAGCCCCAGCATTTT. This translates into CATSESVGDHQPQHF.

The chain employs TRBV5-4 and TRBJ2-7; D is unresolved. The CDR3 consists of 13 residues. Deletions cut 9 bases from V and 5 bases from J, with 18 bases between. Germline assignment: CDR1 SGHNT and CDR2 YYREEE (reference sequence). CDR3: CATGGVRSDEQYF. DNA of the CDR3: TGTGCCACCGGCGGCGTGAGATCTGACGAGCAGTACTTC.

The chain employs TRBV19 and TRBJ1-3; TRBD1 matches 8 bases. After removal of 3 bases from V and 4 bases from J, the junction contained 5 bases not matched to a gene. Germline CDR1 LNHDA, CDR2 SQIVND (reference sequence). This CDR3 spans 15 amino acids. The CDR3 region is CASSITGGYGNTIYF. DNA for the CDR3: TGTGCCAGTAGTATTACAGGGGGTTACGGAAACACCATATATTTT.

The rearrangement links TRBV5-1 to TRBJ1-6; D is ambiguous. Germline CDR1 is SGHRS and CDR2 is YFSETQ. V dropped 0 bases and J dropped 7 bases, with 11 bases sitting between them. The CDR3 length is 15 residues. In DNA form, the CDR3 reads TGCGCCAGCAGCTTGGCCGCCCTCGGGAATTCACCCCTCCACTTT. Residues: CASSLAALGNSPLHF.

The rearrangement links TRBV7-9 to TRBJ2-5; D is ambiguous. The V end lost 1 base, the J end lost 3 bases, and 6 bases lay between the germline ends. This CDR3 is built from 13 residues. Germline V gives CDR1 SEHNR, CDR2 FQNEAQ (reference sequence). CDR3 sequence: CASSLGQEETQYF. The CDR3 DNA reads as TGTGCCAGCAGCTTAGGTCAGGAAGAGACCCAGTACTTC.

In this sample, this clone turned up a few times. V is TRBV5-1 and J is TRBJ1-2; D gene uncertain. The V gene lost 6 bases and the J gene lost 8 bases, with 23 bases spanning the gap. This CDR3 is 15 amino acids long. Germline V gives CDR1 SGHRS, CDR2 YFSETQ. DNA of the CDR3: TGCGCCAGCACTCCCCGGCAGGCGCCCACGGGAGGCTACACCTTC. Translation gives CASTPRQAPTGGYTF.

V gene TRBV28 combines with J gene TRBJ1-5; TRBD1 might be the D (5 bases). The germline V gene encodes CDR1 MDHEN and CDR2 SYDVKM. Deletions cut 1 base from V and 2 bases from J, with 12 bases between. This CDR3 region has 16 residues. CDR3 sequence reads: CASSLLSGGGNQPQHF. The CDR3 DNA is TGTGCCAGCAGTTTATTGTCGGGGGGTGGCAATCAGCCCCAGCATTTT.

The rearrangement joins TRBV7-2 to TRBJ1-5; possibly TRBD1 for D (5 bases). The germline gives CDR1 SGHTA, CDR2 FQGNSA. Trimming pared 8 bases from V and 3 bases from J, leaving 11 bases between. The CDR3 sequence is 13 residues long. This chain's CDR3 is CASLGQPNQPQHF. The DNA of the CDR3 is TGTGCCAGCTTGGGGCAGCCCAATCAGCCCCAGCATTTT. Filled out from reference TRBV7-2 and TRBJ1-5, the complete variable domain reads GAGVSQSPSNKVTEKGKDVELRCDPISGHTALYWYRQSLGQGLEFLIYFQGNSAPDKSGLPSDRFSAERTGGSVSTLTIQRTQQEDSAVYLCASLGQPNQPQHFGDGTRLSIL.

The chain is built from TRBV2 and TRBJ1-1; D ambiguous. This CDR3 comprises 10 residues. Germline CDR1 is SNHLY and CDR2 is FYNNEI. Trimming took off 8 bases at V and 10 bases at J, with 11 bases between the two ends. CDR3 protein: CASYYIVAFF. The CDR3 nucleotides are TGTGCCAGCTATTATATTGTAGCTTTCTTT.